This TCR beta chain derives from a study of blood T cell repertoires in COVID-19. Study background: Material from acute and convalescent COVID-19 was sourced from the United States, Italy and Spain.

TCRdb keeps only in-frame clones here, not all; method: immunoSEQ multiplex PCR. The data contain about 430,000 clones, 85% to 90% of them seen just once; the ten biggest clones take up more than 0.9%. Participants were aged about 18 to 100 years from around 24 US areas. Participants' reported clinical history set cohort assignment. The CDR3 loop spans 14 amino acids. The germline V gene has CDR1 SEHNR and CDR2 FQNEAQ (reference sequence). Trimming pared 5 bases from V and 0 bases from J, leaving 7 bases between. Note on this clone: Other DNA sequences in this sample translate to the same CDR3.

This sequence was found in a woman aged 25 to 39 with acute COVID-19. What was sequenced was PBMCs or T cells enriched from blood (not recorded which). This chain joins TRBV7-9 and TRBJ1-4; possible D gene TRBD1, 6 bases. CDR3 amino acids: CASSRTATNEKLFF. In DNA form, the CDR3 reads TGTGCCAGCAGCCGGACAGCAACTAATGAAAAACTGTTTTTT. Combining the CDR3 with reference TRBV7-9 and TRBJ1-4 gives the whole variable domain DTGVSQNPRHKITKRGQNVTFRCDPISEHNRLYWYRQTLGQGPEFLTYFQNEAQLEKSRLLSDRFSAERPKGSFSTLEIQRTEQGDSAMYLCASSRTATNEKLFFGSGTQLSVL.